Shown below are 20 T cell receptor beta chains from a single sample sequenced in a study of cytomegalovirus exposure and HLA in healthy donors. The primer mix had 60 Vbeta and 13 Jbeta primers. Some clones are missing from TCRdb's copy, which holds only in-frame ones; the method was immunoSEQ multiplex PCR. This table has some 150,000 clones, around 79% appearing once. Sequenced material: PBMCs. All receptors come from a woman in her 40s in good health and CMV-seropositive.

In DNA, the CDR3 is TGTGCCAGCAGGCGACAGGATAATTCACCCCTCCACTTT. Translated, it gives CASRRQDNSPLHF. This chain connects TRBV6-5 to TRBJ1-6, with D perhaps matching TRBD1 (6 bases). The CDR3 loop spans 13 amino acids. V dropped 6 bases and J dropped 5 bases, with 8 bases sitting between them. Germline V lookup: CDR1 MNHEY, CDR2 SVGAGI.

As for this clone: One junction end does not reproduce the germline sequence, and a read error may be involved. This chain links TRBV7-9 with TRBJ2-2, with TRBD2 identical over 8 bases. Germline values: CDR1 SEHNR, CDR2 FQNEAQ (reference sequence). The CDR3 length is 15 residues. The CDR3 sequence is CSSSPAGTRIRELFF. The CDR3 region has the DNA TGTTCCAGCAGCCCCGCCGGGACTAGAATTAGGGAGCTGTTTTTT.

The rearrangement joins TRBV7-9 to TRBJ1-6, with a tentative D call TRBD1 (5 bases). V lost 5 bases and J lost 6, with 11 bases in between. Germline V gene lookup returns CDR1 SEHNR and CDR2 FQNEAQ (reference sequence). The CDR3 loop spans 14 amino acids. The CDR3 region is CASSPGLGNSPLHF. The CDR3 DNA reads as TGTGCCAGCAGCCCGGGACTCGGTAATTCACCCCTCCACTTT.

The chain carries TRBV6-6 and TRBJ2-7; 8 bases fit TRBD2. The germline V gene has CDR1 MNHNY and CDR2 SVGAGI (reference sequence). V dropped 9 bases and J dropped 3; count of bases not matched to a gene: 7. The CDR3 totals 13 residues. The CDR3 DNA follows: TGTGCCAGTACCCCGGGACTAGTCTACGAGCAGTACTTC. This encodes CASTPGLVYEQYF.

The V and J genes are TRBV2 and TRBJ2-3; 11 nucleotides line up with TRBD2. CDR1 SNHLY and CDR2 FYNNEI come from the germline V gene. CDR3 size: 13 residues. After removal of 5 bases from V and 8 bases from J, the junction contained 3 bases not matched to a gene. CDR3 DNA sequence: TGTGCCAGCAGTCTAGCGGGGGGAGGTACGCAGTATTTT. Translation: CASSLAGGGTQYF. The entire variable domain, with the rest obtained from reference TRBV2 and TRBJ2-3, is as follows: EPEVTQTPSHQVTQMGQEVILRCVPISNHLYFYWYRQILGQKVEFLVSFYNNEISEKSEIFDDQFSVERPDGSNFTLKIRSTKLEDSAMYFCASSLAGGGTQYFGPGTRLTVL.

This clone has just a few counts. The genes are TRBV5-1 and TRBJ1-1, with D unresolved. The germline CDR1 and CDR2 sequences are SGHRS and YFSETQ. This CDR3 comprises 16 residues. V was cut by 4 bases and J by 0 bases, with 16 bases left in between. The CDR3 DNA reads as TGCGCCAGCAGCCCCGGTTATACGGTAATGAACACTGAAGCTTTCTTT. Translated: CASSPGYTVMNTEAFF. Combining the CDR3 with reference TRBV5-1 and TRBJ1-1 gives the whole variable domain KAGVTQTPRYLIKTRGQQVTLSCSPISGHRSVSWYQQTPGQGLQFLFEYFSETQRNKGNFPGRFSGRQFSNSRSEMNVSTLELGDSALYLCASSPGYTVMNTEAFFGQGTRLTVV.

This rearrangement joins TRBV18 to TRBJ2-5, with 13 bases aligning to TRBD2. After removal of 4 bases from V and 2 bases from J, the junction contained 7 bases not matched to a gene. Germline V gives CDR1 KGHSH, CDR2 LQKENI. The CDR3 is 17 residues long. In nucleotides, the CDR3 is TGTGCCAGCTCACGCTCCGGACTAGCGGGGGAACAAGAGACCCAGTACTTC. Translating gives CASSRSGLAGEQETQYF.

CDR3 coding DNA: TGTGCCAGCAGCCCCCGGGGCGTCCGAGCGGGGGGACACGAGACCCAGTACTTC. It yields the protein CASSPRGVRAGGHETQYF. V and J are TRBV7-2 and TRBJ2-5; 9 bases are a match to TRBD2. CDR1 is SGHTA and CDR2 is FQGNSA in the germline V gene. This CDR3 region has 18 residues. The ends lost 5 bases at V and 5 bases at J; junction bases unmatched: 18.

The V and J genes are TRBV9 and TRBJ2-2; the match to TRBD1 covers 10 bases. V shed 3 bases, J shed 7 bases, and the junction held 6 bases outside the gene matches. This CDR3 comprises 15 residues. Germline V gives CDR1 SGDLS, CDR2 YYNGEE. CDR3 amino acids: CASSAPGTGVGELFF. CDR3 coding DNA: TGTGCCAGCAGCGCCCCCGGGACAGGGGTCGGGGAGCTGTTTTTT.

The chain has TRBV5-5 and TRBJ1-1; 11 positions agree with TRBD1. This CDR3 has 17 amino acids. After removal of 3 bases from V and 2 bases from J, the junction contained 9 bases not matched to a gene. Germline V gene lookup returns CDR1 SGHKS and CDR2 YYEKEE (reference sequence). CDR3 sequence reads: CASSWGGQGDVNTEAFF. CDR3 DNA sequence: TGTGCCAGCAGCTGGGGGGGACAGGGGGACGTCAACACTGAAGCTTTCTTT.

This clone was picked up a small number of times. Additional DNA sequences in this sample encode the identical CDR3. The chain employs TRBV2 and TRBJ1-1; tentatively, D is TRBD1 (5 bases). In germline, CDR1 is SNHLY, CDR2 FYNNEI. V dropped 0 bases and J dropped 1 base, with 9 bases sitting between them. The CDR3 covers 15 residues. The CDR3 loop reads CASSEARQGNTEAFF. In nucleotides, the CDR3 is TGTGCCAGCAGTGAAGCGCGTCAGGGGAACACTGAAGCTTTCTTT. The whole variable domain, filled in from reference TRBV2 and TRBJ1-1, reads EPEVTQTPSHQVTQMGQEVILRCVPISNHLYFYWYRQILGQKVEFLVSFYNNEISEKSEIFDDQFSVERPDGSNFTLKIRSTKLEDSAMYFCASSEARQGNTEAFFGQGTRLTVV.

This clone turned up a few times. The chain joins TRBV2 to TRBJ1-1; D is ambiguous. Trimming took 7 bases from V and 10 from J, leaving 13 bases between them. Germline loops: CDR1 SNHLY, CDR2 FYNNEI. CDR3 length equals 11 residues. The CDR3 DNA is TGTGCCAGCAATGGATTACAGTTAGCTTTCTTT. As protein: CASNGLQLAFF.

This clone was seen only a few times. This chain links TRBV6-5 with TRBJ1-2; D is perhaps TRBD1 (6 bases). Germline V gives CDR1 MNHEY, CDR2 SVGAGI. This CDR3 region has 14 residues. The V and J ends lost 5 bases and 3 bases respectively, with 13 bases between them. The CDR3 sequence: CASSPRGGHYGYTF. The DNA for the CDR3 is TGTGCCAGCAGTCCAAGGGGGGGCCACTATGGCTACACCTTC.

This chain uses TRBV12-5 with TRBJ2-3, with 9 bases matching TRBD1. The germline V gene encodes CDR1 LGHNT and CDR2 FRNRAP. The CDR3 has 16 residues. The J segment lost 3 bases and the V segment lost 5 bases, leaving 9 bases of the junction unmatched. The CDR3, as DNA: TGTGCTAGTGGTCGAAATTCAGGACAGGGGACAGATACGCAGTATTTT. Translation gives CASGRNSGQGTDTQYF.

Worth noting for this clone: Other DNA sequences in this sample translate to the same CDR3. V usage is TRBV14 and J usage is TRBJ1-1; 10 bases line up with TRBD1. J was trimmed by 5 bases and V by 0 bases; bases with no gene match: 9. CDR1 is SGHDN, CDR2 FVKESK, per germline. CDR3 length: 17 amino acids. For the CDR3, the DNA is TGTGCCAGCAGCCAAGATGTGGACAGGGGGGACTGGACTGAAGCTTTCTTT. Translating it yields CASSQDVDRGDWTEAFF.

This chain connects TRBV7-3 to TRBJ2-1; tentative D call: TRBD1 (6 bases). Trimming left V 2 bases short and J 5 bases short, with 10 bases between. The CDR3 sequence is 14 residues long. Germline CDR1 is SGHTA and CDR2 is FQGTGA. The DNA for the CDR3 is TGTGCCAGCAGCTTATTTCCAGGGGACAATGAGCAGTTCTTC. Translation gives CASSLFPGDNEQFF.

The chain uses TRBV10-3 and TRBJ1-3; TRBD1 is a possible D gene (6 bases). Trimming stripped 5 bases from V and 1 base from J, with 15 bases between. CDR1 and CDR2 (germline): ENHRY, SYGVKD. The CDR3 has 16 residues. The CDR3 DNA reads TGTGCCATCAGTAACGGGGGGGCGAAATCTGGAAACACCATATATTTT. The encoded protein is CAISNGGAKSGNTIYF.

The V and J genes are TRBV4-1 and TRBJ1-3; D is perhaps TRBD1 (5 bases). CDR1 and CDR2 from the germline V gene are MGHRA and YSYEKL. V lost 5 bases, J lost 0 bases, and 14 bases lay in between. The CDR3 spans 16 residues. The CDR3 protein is CASSVYGQGSGNTIYF. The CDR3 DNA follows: TGCGCCAGCAGCGTCTACGGGCAGGGCTCTGGAAACACCATATATTTT.

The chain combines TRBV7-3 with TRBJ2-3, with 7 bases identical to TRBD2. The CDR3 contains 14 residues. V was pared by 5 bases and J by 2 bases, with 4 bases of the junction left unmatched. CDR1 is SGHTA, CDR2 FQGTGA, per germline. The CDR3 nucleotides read TGTGCCAGCAGCGGGGGGGGAAACACAGATACGCAGTATTTT. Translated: CASSGGGNTDTQYF.

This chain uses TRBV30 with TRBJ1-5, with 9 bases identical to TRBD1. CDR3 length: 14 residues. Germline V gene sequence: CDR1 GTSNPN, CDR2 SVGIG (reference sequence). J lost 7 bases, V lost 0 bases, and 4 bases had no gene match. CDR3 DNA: TGTGCCTGGAGTGTAGGACAGGGGTACCAGCCCCAGCATTTT. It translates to CAWSVGQGYQPQHF.